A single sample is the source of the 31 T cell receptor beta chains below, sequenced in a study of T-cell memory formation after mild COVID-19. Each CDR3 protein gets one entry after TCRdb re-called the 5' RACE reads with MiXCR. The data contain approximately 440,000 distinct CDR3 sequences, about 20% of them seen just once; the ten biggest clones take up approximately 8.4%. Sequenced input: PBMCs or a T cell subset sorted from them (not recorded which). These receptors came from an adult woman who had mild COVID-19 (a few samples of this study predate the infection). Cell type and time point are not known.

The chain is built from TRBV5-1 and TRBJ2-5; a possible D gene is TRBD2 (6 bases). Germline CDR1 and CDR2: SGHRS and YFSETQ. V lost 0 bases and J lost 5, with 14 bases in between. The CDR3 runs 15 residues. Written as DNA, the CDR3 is TGCGCCAGCAGCTTGGTTCCCGGGGGAGTGGAGACCCAGTACTTC. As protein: CASSLVPGGVETQYF.

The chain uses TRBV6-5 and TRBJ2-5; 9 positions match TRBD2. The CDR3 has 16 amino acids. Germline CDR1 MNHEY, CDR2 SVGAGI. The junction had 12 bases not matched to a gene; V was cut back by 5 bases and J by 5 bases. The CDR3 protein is CASSRGLASTAETQYF. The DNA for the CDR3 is TGTGCCAGCAGTAGAGGACTAGCGTCTACTGCGGAGACCCAGTACTTC.

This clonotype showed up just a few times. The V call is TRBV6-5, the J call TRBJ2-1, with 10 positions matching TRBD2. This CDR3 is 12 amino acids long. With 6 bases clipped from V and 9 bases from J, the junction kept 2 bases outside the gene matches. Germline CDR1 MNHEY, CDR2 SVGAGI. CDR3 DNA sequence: TGTGCCAGCAGCTGGACTAGCGGTGAGCAGTTCTTC. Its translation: CASSWTSGEQFF.

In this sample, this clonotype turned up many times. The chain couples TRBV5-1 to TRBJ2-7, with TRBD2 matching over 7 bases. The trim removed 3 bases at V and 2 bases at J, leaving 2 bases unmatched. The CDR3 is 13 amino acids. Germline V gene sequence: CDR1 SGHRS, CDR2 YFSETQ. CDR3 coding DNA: TGCGCCAGCAGCTGGACTAGTGCCTACGAGCAGTACTTC. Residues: CASSWTSAYEQYF.

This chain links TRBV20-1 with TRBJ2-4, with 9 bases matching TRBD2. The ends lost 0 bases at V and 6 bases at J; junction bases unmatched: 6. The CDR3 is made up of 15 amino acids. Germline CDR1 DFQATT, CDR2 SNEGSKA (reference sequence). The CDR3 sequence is CSARDWDSGRNIQYF. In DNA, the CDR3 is TGCAGTGCTAGAGATTGGGATAGCGGGAGAAACATTCAGTACTTC.

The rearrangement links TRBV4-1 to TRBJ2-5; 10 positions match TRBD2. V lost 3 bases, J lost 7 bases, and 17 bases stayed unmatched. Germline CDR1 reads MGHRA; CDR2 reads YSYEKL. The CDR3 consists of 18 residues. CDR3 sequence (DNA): TGCGCCAGCAGCCACCTTGTTTTTACCGGGACTAGCGATGTGACCCAGTACTTC. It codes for CASSHLVFTGTSDVTQYF.

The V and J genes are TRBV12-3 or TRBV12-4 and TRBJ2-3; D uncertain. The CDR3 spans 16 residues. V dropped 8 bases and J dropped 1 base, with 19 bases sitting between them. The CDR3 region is CASGEYSTYGTDTQYF. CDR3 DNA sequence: TGTGCCAGCGGCGAGTATTCTACCTATGGCACAGATACGCAGTATTTT.

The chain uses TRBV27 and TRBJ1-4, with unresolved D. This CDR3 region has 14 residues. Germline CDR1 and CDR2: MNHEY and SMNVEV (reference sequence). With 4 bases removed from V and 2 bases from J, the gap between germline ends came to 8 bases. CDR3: CASSSRVTNEKLFF. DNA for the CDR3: TGTGCCAGCAGTTCGAGGGTGACTAATGAAAAACTGTTTTTT.

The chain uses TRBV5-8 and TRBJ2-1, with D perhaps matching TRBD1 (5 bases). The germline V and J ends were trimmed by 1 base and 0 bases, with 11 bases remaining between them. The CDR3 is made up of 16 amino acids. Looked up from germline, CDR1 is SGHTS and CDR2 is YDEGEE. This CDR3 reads CASSLWQGSSYNEQFF. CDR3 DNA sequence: TGTGCCAGCAGCTTGTGGCAGGGAAGCTCCTACAATGAGCAGTTCTTC.

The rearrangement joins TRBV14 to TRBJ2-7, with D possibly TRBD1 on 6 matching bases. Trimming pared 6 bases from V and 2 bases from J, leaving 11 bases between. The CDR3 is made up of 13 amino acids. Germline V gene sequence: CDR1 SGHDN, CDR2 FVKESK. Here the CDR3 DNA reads TGTGCCAGCAGACAGGACAGCCCCTACGAGCAGTACTTC. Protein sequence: CASRQDSPYEQYF. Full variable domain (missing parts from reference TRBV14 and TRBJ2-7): EAGVTQFPSHSVIEKGQTVTLRCDPISGHDNLYWYRRVMGKEIKFLLHFVKESKQDESGMPNNRFLAERTGGTYSTLKVQPAELEDSGVYFCASRQDSPYEQYFGPGTRLTVT.

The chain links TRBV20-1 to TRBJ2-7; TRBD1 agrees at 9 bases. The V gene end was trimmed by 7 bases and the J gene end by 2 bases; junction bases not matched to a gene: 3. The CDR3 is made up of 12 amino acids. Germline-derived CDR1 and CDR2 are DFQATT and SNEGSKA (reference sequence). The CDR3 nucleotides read TGCAGTGGGACAGGGGAAACCTACGAGCAGTACTTC. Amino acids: CSGTGETYEQYF.

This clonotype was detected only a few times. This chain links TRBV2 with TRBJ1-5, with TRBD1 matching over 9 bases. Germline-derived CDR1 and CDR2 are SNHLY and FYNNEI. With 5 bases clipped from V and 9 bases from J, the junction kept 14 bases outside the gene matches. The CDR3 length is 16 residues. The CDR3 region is CASSSPGQGGLWPQHF. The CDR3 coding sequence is TGTGCCAGCAGTTCACCGGGACAGGGTGGGTTGTGGCCCCAGCATTTT.

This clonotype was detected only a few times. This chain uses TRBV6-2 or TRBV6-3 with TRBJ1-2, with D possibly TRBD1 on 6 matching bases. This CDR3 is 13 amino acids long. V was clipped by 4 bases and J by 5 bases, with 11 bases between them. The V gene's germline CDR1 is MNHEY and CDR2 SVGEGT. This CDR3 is CASSSDSLYGYTF. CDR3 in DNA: TGTGCCAGCAGTTCGGACAGTTTGTATGGCTACACCTTC.

In DNA, the CDR3 is TGCAGTGCTAGAGTGGGCGGGAGGCCCCCCTACGAGCAGTACTTC. Translating it yields CSARVGGRPPYEQYF. The V gene is TRBV20-1, the J gene TRBJ2-7, with 8 positions matching TRBD2. The V and J ends lost 1 base and 2 bases, in that order; junction bases with no gene match: 7. In germline, CDR1 is DFQATT, CDR2 SNEGSKA (reference sequence). CDR3 length: 15 amino acids.

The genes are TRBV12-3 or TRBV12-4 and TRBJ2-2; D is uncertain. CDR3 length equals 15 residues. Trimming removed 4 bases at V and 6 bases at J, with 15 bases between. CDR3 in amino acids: CASSSAFVGPGELFF. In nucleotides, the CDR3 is TGTGCCAGCAGTTCCGCTTTTGTGGGTCCCGGGGAGCTGTTTTTT.

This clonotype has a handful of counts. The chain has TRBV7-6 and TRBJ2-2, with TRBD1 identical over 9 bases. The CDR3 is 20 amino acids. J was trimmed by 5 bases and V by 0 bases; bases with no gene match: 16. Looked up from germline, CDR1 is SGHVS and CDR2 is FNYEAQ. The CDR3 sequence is CASSLAEQGAPNGRTGELFF. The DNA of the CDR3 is TGTGCCAGCAGCTTAGCGGAACAGGGGGCTCCAAACGGGCGGACCGGGGAGCTGTTTTTT.

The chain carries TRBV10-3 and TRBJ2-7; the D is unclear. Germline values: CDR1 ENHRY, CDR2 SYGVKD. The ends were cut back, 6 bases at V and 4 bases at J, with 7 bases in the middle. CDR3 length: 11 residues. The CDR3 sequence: CAISERYEQYF. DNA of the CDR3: TGTGCCATCAGCGAGAGGTACGAGCAGTACTTC.

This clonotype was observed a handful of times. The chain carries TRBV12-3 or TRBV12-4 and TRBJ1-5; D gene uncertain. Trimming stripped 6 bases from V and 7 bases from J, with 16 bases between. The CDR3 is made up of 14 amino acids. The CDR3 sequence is CASSSGVAGQPQHF. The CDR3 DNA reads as TGTGCCAGCAGCTCCGGGGTGGCGGGACAGCCCCAGCATTTT.

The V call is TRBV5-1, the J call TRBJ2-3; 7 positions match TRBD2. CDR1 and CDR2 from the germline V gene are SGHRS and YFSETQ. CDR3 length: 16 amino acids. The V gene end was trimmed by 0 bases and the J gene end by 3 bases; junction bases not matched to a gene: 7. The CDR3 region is CASSLAGSGQTDTQYF. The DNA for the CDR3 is TGCGCCAGCAGCTTGGCTGGTAGCGGGCAAACAGATACGCAGTATTTT.

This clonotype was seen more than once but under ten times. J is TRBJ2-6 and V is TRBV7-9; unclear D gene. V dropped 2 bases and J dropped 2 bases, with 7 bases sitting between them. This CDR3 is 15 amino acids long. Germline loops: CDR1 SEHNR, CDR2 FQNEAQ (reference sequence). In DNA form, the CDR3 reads TGTGCCAGCAGCTTACCAGCCACTGGGGCCAACGTCCTGACTTTC. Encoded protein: CASSLPATGANVLTF. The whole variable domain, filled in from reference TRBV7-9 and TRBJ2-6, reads DTGVSQNPRHKITKRGQNVTFRCDPISEHNRLYWYRQTLGQGPEFLTYFQNEAQLEKSRLLSDRFSAERPKGSFSTLEIQRTEQGDSAMYLCASSLPATGANVLTFGAGSRLTVL.

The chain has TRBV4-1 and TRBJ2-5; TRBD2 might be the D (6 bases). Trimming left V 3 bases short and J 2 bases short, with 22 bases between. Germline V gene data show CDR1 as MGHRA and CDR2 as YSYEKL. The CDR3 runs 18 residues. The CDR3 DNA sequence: TGCGCCAGCAGCCACAAAGTGGGGCAACTAGCTACTCAAGAGACCCAGTACTTC. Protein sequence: CASSHKVGQLATQETQYF.

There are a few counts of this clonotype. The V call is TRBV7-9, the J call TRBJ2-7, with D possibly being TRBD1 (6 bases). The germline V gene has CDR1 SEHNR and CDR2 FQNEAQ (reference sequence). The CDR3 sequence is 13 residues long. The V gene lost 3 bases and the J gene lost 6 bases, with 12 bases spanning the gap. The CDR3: CASSFSTGREQYF. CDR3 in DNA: TGTGCCAGCAGCTTTTCTACAGGGCGCGAGCAGTACTTC.

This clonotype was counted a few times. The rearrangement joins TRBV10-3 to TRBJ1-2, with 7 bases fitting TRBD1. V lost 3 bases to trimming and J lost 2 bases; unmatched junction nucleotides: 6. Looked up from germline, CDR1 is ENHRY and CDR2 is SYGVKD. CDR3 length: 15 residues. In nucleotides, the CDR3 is TGTGCCATCAGTGATCTTCCGGGACAGAACTATGGCTACACCTTC. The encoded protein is CAISDLPGQNYGYTF.

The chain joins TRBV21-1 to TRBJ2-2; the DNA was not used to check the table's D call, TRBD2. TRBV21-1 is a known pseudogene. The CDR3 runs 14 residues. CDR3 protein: CATTAEGSTGELFF. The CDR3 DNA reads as TGTGCCACCACAGCGGAGGGGAGCACCGGGGAGCTGTTTTTT.

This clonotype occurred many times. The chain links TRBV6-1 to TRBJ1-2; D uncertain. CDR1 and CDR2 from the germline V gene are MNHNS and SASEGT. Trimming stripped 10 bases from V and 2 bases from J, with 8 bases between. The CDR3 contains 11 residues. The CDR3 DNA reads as TGTGCCACCACACAGAACTATGGCTACACCTTC. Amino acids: CATTQNYGYTF.

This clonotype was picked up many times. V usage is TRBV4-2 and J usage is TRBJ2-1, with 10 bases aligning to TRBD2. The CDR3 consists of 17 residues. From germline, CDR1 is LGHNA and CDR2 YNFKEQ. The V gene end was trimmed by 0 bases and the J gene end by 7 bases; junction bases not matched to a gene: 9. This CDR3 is CASSQDSASGSWNEQFF. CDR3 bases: TGTGCCAGCAGCCAAGATTCGGCTAGCGGGAGCTGGAATGAGCAGTTCTTC.

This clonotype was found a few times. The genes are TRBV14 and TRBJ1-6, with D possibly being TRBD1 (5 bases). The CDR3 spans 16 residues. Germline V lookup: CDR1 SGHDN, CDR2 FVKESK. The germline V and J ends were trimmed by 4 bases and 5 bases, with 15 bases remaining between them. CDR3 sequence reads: CASSLGPQRNNSPLHF. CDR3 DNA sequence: TGTGCCAGCAGCCTGGGACCGCAACGAAATAATTCACCCCTCCACTTT.

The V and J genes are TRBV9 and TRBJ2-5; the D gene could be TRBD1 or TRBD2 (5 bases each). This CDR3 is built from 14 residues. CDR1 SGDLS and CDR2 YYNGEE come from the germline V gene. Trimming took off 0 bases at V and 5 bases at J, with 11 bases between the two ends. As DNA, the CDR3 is TGTGCCAGCAGCGTAGGAGGGGACGGGGAGACCCAGTACTTC. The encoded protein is CASSVGGDGETQYF.

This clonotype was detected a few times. CDR3 sequence (DNA): TGTGCCAGCAGCCCAATAGGGCTAAACAGGGGCCCGGGCTACACCTTC. It specifies CASSPIGLNRGPGYTF. The chain links TRBV7-8 to TRBJ1-2; 7 positions agree with TRBD1. This CDR3 spans 16 amino acids. With 5 bases clipped from V and 8 bases from J, the junction kept 17 bases outside the gene matches. Germline lookup yields CDR1 SGHVS and CDR2 FQNEAQ.

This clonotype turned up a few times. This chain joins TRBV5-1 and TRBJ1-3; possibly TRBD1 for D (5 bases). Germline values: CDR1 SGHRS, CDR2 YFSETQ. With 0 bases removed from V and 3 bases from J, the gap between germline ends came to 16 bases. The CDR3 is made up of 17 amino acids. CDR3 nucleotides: TGCGCCAGCAGCTTGGCCCCCCAGGGCTTGAGTGGAAACACCATATATTTT. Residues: CASSLAPQGLSGNTIYF.

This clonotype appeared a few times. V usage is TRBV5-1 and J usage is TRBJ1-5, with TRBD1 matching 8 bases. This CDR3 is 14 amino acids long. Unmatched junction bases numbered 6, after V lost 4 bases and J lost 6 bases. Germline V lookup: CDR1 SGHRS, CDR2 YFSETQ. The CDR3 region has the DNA TGCGCCAGCAGCCTTACAGGGGGATTTCAGCCCCAGCATTTT. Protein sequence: CASSLTGGFQPQHF.